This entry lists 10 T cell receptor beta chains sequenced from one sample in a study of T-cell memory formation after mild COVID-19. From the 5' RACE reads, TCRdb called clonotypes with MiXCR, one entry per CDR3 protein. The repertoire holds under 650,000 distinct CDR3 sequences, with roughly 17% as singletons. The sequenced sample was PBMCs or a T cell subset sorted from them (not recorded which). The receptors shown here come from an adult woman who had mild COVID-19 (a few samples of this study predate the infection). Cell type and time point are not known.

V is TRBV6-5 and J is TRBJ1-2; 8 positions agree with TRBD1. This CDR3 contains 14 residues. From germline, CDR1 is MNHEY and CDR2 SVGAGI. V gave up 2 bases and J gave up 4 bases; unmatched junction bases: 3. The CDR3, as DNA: TGTGCCAGCAGTTACCTAACAGGGGGCTATGGCTACACCTTC. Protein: CASSYLTGGYGYTF.

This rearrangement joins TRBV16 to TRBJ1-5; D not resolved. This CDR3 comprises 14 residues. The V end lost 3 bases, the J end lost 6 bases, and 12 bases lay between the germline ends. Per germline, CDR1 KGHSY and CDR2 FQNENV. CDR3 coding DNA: TGTGCCAGCAGCCATGGTGGGGAGTTTCAGCCCCAGCATTTT. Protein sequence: CASSHGGEFQPQHF.

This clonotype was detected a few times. The CDR3: CASSSPSGGDTDTQYF. The CDR3 DNA follows: TGTGCCAGCAGCTCCCCTAGCGGGGGGGACACAGATACGCAGTATTTT. This chain joins TRBV7-2 and TRBJ2-3; 12 bases fit TRBD2. The CDR3 totals 16 residues. CDR1 SGHTA and CDR2 FQGNSA come from the germline V gene. V trimming: 4 bases; J trimming: 2 bases; junction bases outside the gene matches: 4. Full variable domain (rest looked up from reference TRBV7-2 and TRBJ2-3): GAGVSQSPSNKVTEKGKDVELRCDPISGHTALYWYRQSLGQGLEFLIYFQGNSAPDKSGLPSDRFSAERTGGSVSTLTIQRTQQEDSAVYLCASSSPSGGDTDTQYFGPGTRLTVL.

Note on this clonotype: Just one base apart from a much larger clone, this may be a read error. CDR3 coding DNA: TGCGCCAGCAGCCTAAGAGGGGGCGATCGGCCCCAGCATTTT. The encoded protein is CASSLRGGDRPQHF. This chain links TRBV5-1 with TRBJ1-5, with 7 positions matching TRBD1. Germline V gives CDR1 SGHRS, CDR2 YFSETQ. The CDR3 loop spans 14 amino acids. V shed 4 bases, J shed 9 bases, and the junction held 10 bases outside the gene matches.

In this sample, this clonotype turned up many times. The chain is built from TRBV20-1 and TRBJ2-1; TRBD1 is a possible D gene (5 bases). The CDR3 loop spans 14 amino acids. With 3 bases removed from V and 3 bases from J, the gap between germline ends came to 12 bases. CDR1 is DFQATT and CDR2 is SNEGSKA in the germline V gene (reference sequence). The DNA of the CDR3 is TGCAGTGCTAGCCCCCGTCAGGGCTACAATGAGCAGTTCTTC. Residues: CSASPRQGYNEQFF.

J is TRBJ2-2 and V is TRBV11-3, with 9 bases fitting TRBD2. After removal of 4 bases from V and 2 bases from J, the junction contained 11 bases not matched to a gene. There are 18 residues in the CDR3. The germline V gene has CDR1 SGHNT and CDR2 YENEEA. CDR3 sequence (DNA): TGTGCCAGCAGCTCGCGAAAAATAGCGGGAGTAAACACCGGGGAGCTGTTTTTT. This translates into CASSSRKIAGVNTGELFF.

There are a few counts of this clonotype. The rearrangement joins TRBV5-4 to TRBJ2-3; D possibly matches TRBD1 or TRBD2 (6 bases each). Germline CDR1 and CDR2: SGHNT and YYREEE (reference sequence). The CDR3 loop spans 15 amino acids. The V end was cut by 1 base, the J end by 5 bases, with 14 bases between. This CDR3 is CASSLRGALVDTQYF. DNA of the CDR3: TGTGCCAGCAGCTTGAGGGGGGCGCTTGTAGATACGCAGTATTTT.

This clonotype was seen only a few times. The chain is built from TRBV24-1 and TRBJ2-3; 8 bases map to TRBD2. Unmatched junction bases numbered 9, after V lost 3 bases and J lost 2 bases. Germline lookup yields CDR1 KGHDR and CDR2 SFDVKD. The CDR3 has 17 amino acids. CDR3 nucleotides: TGTGCCACCAGTGATCCCTGGACTAGCCAATTCACAGATACGCAGTATTTT. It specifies CATSDPWTSQFTDTQYF.

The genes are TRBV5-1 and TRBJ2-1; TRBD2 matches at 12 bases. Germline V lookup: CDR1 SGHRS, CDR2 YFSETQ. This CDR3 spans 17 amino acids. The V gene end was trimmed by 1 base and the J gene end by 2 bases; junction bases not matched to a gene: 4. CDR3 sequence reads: CASSLMGLAGAYNEQFF. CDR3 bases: TGCGCCAGCAGCTTGATGGGACTAGCGGGCGCCTACAATGAGCAGTTCTTC.

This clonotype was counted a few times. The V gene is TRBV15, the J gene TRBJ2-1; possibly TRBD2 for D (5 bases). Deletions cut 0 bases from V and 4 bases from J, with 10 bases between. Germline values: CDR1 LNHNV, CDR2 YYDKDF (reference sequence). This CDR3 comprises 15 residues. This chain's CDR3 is CATSRDSDPYNEQFF. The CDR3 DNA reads TGTGCCACCAGCAGAGATAGCGATCCATACAATGAGCAGTTCTTC.